This T cell receptor (beta chain) originates from a study of T cells in Graves' hyperthyroidism and ophthalmopathy. Study-level points and caveats: Model-based prediction identified ophthalmopathy a median roughly six months prior to its onset. Also found in blood were most expanded thyroid clonotypes above 0.001.

This CDR3 comprises 12 residues. V lost 2 bases to trimming and J lost 6 bases, with 5 bases between them. Germline CDR1 reads SGHDN; CDR2 reads FVKESK. Newly diagnosed hyperthyroidism, duration under 2 months, in patients aged 18 to 65. Blood sampling occurred at first hyperthyroidism diagnosis, ahead of any ophthalmopathy symptoms. Amplification of TCR beta CDR3 regions used RNA as the template. RT-PCR in the first round (using the HTBI primer set) targeted the TCR CDR3. Via MiXCR, TCRdb re-called the multiplex PCR reads, giving one row per CDR3 protein. The sample has roughly 300,000 distinct CDR3 sequences, about 25% seen once. On this clonotype itself: Its antigen is not identified.

The rearrangement joins TRBV14 to TRBJ1-5, with D unresolved. The TCR sequence derives from a man aged 35-49 years with Graves' hyperthyroidism that later progressed to Graves' ophthalmopathy. Source material: blood. The CDR3 DNA reads TGTGCCAGCAGCCAAAAAAGTCAGCCCCAGCATTTT. Translation: CASSQKSQPQHF.